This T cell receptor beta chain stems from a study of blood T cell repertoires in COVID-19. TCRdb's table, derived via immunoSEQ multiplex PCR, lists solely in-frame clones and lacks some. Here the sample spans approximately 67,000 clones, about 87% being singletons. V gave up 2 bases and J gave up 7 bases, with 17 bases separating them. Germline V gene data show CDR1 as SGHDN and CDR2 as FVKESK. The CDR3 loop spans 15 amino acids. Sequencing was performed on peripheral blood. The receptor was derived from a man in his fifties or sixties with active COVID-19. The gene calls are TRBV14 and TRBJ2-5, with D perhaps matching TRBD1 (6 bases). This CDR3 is CASSQQQGGHGTQYF. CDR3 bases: TGTGCCAGCAGCCAACAACAGGGTGGCCATGGGACCCAGTACTTC.